The table lists the clone carrying this T cell receptor (beta chain) with a few counts. What it binds is unknown. Trimming left V 1 base short and J 6 bases short, with 13 bases between. This CDR3 has 15 residues. Germline V CDR1 and CDR2: MGHRA, YSYEKL. Some clones are missing from TCRdb's copy, which holds only in-frame ones; the method was immunoSEQ multiplex PCR. The repertoire consists of about 43,000 clones, with 65% to 85% occurring once and the leading ten covering approximately 3%. Every patient relapsed after autologous stem cell transplantation, and brentuximab vedotin exposure varied. Best outcomes ranged across complete response, partial response and progressive disease. The data were obtained in a study of PD-1 blockade in classical Hodgkin lymphoma. Study-level points and caveats: CD4+ TCR diversity, unlike CD8+, rose significantly by C4D1. Possibly reflecting disease activity or prior therapy, repertoire differences have causes that remain undefined.

The sample was peripheral blood mononuclear cells (PBMCs), taken before the second cycle of nivolumab. The sequence was collected from a human donor with classical Hodgkin lymphoma. This chain uses TRBV4-1 with TRBJ2-1; D might be TRBD2 (5 bases). CDR3 nucleotide sequence: TGCGCCAGCAGCCAAGCACTAGGAGGTGGCAATGAGCAGTTCTTC. Its translation: CASSQALGGGNEQFF.